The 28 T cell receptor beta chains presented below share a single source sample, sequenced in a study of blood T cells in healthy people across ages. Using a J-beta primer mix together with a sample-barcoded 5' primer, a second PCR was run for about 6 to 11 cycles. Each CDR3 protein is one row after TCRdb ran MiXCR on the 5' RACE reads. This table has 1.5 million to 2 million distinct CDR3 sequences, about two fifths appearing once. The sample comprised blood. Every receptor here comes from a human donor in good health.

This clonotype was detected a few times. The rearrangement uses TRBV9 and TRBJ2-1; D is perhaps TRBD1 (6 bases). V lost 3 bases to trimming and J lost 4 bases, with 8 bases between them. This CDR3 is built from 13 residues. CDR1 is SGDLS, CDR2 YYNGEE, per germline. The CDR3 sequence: CASSAQGYNEQFF. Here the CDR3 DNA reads TGTGCCAGCAGCGCACAGGGATACAATGAGCAGTTCTTC.

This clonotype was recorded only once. CDR3 nucleotide sequence: TGTGCCAGCCCCGTGATTTTTGTTGTCGGAGCTTTCTTT. Translating gives CASPVIFVVGAFF. The genes are TRBV7-3 and TRBJ1-1; D uncertain. The germline V gene has CDR1 SGHTA and CDR2 FQGTGA. CDR3 length equals 13 residues. V lost 8 bases and J 10 bases, leaving 20 bases between the germline ends.

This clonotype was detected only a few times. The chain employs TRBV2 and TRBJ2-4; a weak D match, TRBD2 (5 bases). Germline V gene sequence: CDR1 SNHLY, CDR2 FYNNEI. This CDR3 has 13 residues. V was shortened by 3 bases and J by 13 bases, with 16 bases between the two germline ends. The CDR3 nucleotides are TGTGCCAGCAGTGATACAGTCCTCGGGGAGCAGTACTTC. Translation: CASSDTVLGEQYF.

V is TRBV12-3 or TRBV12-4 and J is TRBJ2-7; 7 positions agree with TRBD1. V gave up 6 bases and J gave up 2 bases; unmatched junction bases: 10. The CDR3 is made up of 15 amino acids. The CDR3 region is CASSSGTVNTYEQYF. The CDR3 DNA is TGTGCCAGCAGCTCCGGGACAGTCAACACCTACGAGCAGTACTTC.

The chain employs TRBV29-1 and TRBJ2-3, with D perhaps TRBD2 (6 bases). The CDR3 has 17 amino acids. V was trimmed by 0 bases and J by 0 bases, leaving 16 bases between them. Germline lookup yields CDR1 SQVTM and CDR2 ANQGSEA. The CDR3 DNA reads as TGCAGCGTTGAAGAGGGTCATGCGGGAACGAGCACAGATACGCAGTATTTT. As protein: CSVEEGHAGTSTDTQYF.

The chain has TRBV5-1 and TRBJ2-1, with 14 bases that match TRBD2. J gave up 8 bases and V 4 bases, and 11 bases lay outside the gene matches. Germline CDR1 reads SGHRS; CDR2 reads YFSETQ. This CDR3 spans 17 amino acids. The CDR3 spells CASSPRLAGGHQDEQFF. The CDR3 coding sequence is TGCGCCAGCAGCCCTCGACTAGCGGGGGGGCATCAGGATGAGCAGTTCTTC.

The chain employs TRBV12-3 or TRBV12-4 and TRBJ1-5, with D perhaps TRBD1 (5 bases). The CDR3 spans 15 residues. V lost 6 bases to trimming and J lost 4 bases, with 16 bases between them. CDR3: CASSIGVSGNQPQHF. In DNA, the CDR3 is TGTGCCAGCAGCATAGGGGTTTCCGGAAATCAGCCCCAGCATTTT.

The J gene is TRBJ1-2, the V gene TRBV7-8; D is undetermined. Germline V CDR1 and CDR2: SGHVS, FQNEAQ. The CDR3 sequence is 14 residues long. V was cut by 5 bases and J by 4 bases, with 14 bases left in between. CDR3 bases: TGTGCCAGCAGCACCCACGGACTGGGCTATGGCTACACCTTC. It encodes CASSTHGLGYGYTF.

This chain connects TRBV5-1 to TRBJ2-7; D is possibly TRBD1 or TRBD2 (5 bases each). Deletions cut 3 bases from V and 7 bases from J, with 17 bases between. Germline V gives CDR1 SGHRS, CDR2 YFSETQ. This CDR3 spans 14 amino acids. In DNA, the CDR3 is TGCGCCAGCAGCTGGGTAGTCGGGACGAAAGAGCAGTACTTC. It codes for CASSWVVGTKEQYF.

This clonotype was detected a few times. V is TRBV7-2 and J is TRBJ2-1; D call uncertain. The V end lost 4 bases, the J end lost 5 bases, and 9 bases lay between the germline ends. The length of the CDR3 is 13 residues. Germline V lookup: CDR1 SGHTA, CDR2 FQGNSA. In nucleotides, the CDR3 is TGTGCCAGCAGCTCCCCTCAAGACAATGAGCAGTTCTTC. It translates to CASSSPQDNEQFF. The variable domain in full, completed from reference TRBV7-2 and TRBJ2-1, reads GAGVSQSPSNKVTEKGKDVELRCDPISGHTALYWYRQSLGQGLEFLIYFQGNSAPDKSGLPSDRFSAERTGGSVSTLTIQRTQQEDSAVYLCASSSPQDNEQFFGPGTRLTVL.

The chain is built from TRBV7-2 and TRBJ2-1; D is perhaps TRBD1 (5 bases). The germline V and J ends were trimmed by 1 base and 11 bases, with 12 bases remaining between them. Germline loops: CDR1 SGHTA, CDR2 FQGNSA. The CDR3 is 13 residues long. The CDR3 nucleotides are TGTGCCAGCAGCTTAGGGACGACAGCACAGCAGTTCTTC. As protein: CASSLGTTAQQFF.

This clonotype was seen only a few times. CDR3 sequence (DNA): TGTGCCAGCAGCCCTGGAGAAGGTCCCTCGGGGGAGACCCAGTACTTC. It encodes CASSPGEGPSGETQYF. This sequence joins TRBV7-6 and TRBJ2-5, with D perhaps matching TRBD2 (5 bases). The CDR3 loop spans 16 amino acids. V was cut by 5 bases and J by 5 bases, with 21 bases left in between. Per germline, CDR1 SGHVS and CDR2 FNYEAQ.

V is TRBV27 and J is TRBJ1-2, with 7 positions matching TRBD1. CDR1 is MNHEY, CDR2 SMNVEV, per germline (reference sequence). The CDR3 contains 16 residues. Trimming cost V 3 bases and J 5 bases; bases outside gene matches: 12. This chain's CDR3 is CASSFLTGTIWYGYTF. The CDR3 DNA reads TGTGCCAGCAGTTTTTTGACAGGGACCATATGGTATGGCTACACCTTC.

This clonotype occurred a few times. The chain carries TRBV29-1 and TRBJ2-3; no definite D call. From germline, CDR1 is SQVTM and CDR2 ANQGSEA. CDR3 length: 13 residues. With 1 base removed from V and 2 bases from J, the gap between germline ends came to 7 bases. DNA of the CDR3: TGCAGCGTTGAAGGCCAGATCACAGATACGCAGTATTTT. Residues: CSVEGQITDTQYF.

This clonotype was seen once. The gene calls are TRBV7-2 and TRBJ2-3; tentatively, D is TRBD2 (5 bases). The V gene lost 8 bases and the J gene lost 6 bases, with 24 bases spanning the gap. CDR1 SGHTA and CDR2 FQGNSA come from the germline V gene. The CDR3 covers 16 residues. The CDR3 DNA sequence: TGTGCCAGCGGTAAAGGTCGGGCTCCGCCGGGGGATACGCAGTATTTT. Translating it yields CASGKGRAPPGDTQYF.

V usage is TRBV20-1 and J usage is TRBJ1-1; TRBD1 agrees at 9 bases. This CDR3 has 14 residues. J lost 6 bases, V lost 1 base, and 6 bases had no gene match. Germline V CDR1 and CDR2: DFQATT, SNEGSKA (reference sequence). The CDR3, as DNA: TGCAGTGCTAGAGCACAGGGGGCGGGCGCTGAAGCTTTCTTT. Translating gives CSARAQGAGAEAFF.

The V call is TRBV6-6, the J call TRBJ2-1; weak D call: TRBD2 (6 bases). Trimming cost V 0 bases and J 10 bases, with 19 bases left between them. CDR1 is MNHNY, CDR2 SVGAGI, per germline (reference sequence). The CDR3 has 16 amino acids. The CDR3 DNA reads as TGTGCCAGCAGTTACTCGAGACTAGGCTTCACCCCGGAGCAGTTCTTC. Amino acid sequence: CASSYSRLGFTPEQFF.

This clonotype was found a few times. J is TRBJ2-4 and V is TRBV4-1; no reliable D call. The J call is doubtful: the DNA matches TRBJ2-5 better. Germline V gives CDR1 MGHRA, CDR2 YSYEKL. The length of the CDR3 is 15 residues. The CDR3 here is CASSQRYPSRETQYF. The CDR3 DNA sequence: TGCGCCAGCAGCCAACGATACCCCTCTAGAGAGACCCAGTACTTC.

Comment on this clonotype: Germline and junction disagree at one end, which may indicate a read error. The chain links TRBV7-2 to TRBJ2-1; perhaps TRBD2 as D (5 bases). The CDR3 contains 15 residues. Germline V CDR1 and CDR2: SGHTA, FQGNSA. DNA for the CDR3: TGTGCCAGCAGTCCAGGACTCTCTCTTTACAATGAGCAGGTCTTC. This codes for CASSPGLSLYNEQVF.

For the CDR3, the DNA is TGTGCCAGCAGCTTAGATCCTCGGGGTGCTTTGAACTATGGCTACACCTTC. Translated, it gives CASSLDPRGALNYGYTF. The V call is TRBV7-3, the J call TRBJ1-2; D is unclear. Germline CDR1 and CDR2: SGHTA and FQGTGA. V lost 2 bases, J lost 2 bases, and 18 bases lay in between. The CDR3 is 17 residues long.

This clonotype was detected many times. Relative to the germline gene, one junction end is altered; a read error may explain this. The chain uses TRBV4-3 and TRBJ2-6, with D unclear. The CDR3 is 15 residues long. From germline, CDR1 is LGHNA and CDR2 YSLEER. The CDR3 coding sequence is TGTGCCAGCAGCTTGACTTACTCTGGGGCCAACGTCCTGACTTTC. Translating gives CASSLTYSGANVLTF.

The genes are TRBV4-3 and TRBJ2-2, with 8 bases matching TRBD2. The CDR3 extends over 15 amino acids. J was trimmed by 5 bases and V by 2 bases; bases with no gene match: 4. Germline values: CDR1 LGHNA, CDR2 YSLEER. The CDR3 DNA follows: TGCGCCAGCAGCCAATTAGCGGGGTGGACCGGGGAGCTGTTTTTT. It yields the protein CASSQLAGWTGELFF.

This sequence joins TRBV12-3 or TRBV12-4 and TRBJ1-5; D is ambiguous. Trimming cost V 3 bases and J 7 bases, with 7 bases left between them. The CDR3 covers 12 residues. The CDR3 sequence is CASSFGVQPQHF. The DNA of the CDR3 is TGTGCCAGCAGTTTTGGCGTCCAGCCCCAGCATTTT.

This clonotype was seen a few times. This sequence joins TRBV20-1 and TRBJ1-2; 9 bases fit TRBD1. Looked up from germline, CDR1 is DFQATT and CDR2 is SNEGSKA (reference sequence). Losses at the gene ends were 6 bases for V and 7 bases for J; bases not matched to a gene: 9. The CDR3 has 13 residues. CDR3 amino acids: CSAKDGTGFGYTF. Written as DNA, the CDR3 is TGCAGTGCCAAGGACGGGACAGGGTTTGGCTACACCTTC.

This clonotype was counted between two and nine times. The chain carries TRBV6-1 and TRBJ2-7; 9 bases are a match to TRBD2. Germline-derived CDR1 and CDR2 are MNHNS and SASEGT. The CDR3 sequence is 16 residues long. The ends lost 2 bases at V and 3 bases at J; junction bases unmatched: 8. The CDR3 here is CASSETRAGGFYEQYF. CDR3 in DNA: TGTGCCAGCAGTGAAACGAGAGCGGGGGGATTCTACGAGCAGTACTTC.

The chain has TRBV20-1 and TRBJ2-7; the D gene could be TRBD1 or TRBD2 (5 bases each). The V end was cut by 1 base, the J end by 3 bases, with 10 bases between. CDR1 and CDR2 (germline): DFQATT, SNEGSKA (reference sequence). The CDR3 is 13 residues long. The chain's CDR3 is CSARAGPHYEQYF. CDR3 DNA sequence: TGCAGTGCTAGAGCGGGACCCCACTACGAGCAGTACTTC.

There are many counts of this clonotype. The CDR3 reads CASSRVYGYTF. DNA for the CDR3: TGTGCCAGCAGCAGGGTCTATGGCTACACCTTC. This chain connects TRBV12-3 or TRBV12-4 to TRBJ1-2; TRBD1 might be the D (5 bases). V lost 6 bases and J lost 4, with 6 bases in between. The CDR3 sequence is 11 residues long.

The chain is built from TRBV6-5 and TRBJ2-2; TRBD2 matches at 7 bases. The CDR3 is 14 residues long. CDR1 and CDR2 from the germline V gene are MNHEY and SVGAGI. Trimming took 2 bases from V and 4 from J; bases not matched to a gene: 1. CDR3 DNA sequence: TGTGCCAGCAGTTACGGGGAGGGCACCGGGGAGCTGTTTTTT. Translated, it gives CASSYGEGTGELFF.